This record looks at one T cell receptor beta chain sequence and its context. The antigen is not known. The data were obtained in a study of T-cell memory formation after mild COVID-19. Study-wide context: In these data, TCR clusters were largely donor specific.

The CDR3 runs to 19 residues. CDR1 and CDR2 from the germline V gene are MNHEY and SMNVEV (reference sequence). The V segment lost 5 bases and the J segment 4 bases; nucleotides outside the gene matches: 13. TCRdb processed the 5' RACE reads anew with MiXCR; each CDR3 protein has one entry. In the table there are about 150,000 distinct CDR3 sequences, more than 14% of which are singletons. The study, taken as a whole, reports: Clones that shrank (day 15 to 85) were balanced CD4/CD8, whereas later expanders leaned CD4+.

The clonotype was recovered from an adult woman who had mild COVID-19 (a few samples of this study predate the infection). Cell type and time point are not known. Sequencing used PBMCs or a T cell subset sorted from them (not recorded which). The chain links TRBV27 to TRBJ2-3; TRBD2 matches 15 bases. The CDR3 sequence: CASSPGLAGGLTGADTQYF. The CDR3 DNA reads TGTGCCAGCAGTCCTGGACTAGCGGGGGGGCTCACGGGGGCAGATACGCAGTATTTT.